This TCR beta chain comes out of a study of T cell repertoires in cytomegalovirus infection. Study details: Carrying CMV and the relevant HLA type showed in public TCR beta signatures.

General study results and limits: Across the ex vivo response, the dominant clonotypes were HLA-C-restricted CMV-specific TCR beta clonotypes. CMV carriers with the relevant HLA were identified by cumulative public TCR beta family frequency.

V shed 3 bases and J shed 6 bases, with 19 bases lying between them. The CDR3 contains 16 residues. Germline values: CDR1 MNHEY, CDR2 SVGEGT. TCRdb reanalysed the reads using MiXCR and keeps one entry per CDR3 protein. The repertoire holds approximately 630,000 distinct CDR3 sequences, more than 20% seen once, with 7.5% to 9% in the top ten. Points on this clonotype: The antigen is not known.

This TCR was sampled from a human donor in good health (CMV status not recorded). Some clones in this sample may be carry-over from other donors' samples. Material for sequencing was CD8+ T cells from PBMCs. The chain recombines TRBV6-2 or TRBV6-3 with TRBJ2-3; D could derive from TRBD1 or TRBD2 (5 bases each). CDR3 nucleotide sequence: TGTGCCAGCAGTTATCGGGACGCCCGAATTCGGGATACGCAGTATTTT. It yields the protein CASSYRDARIRDTQYF.